The T cell receptor beta chain described here comes from a study of T cell changes during pregnancy in multiple sclerosis. The germline V gene has CDR1 SGHNT and CDR2 YENEEA. This CDR3 has 13 residues. V shed 6 bases and J shed 0 bases, with 5 bases lying between them. Only in-frame clones appear in the TCRdb table, and some are missing; sequencing was by immunoSEQ multiplex PCR. There are fewer than 150,000 clones in the sample; around 95% occur only once, and around 0.4% lies in the top ten. The sample consisted of peripheral blood, taken after pregnancy. This receptor was identified in a female donor with multiple sclerosis, enrolled in a pregnancy study. J is TRBJ2-2 and V is TRBV11-3; D is uncertain. In DNA form, the CDR3 reads TGTGCCAGCAGAGCCTCGAACACCGGGGAGCTGTTTTTT. It yields the protein CASRASNTGELFF.